Listed here are 30 T cell receptor beta chains from one sample, sequenced in a study of T cell responses to AZD1222 COVID-19 vaccine. The method was immunoSEQ multiplex PCR; TCRdb's version includes in-frame clones alone and lacks a portion of them. This sample yields approximately 180,000 clones, of which about nine tenths are seen a single time; more than 4% belongs to the top ten. This specimen consisted of peripheral blood, obtained 28 days after the second dose of the MenACWY control vaccine. Every receptor here comes from an adult who received the MenACWY meningococcal vaccine as a control.

J is TRBJ2-7 and V is TRBV18, with no clear D. Germline loops: CDR1 KGHSH, CDR2 LQKENI. This CDR3 comprises 12 residues. V dropped 5 bases and J dropped 3 bases, with 8 bases sitting between them. The CDR3 DNA reads TGTGCCAGCTCAACACAGAGCTACGAGCAGTACTTC. Its translation: CASSTQSYEQYF.

This clone was seen only once. Other DNA variants within this sample encode the same CDR3. This rearrangement joins TRBV7-9 to TRBJ1-6; D is unclear. The germline gives CDR1 SEHNR, CDR2 FQNEAQ (reference sequence). The CDR3 length is 15 residues. Trimming took off 5 bases at V and 0 bases at J, with 8 bases between the two ends. The CDR3 protein is CASSLGSSYNSPLHF. The CDR3 nucleotides read TGTGCCAGCAGCCTGGGGAGCTCCTATAATTCACCCCTCCACTTT.

The V gene is TRBV10-2, the J gene TRBJ2-5; 7 bases are shared with TRBD1. Unmatched junction bases numbered 4, after V lost 5 bases and J lost 7 bases. The CDR3 has 12 amino acids. Germline CDR1 reads WSHSY; CDR2 reads SAAADI. CDR3 nucleotides: TGCGCCAGCAGTCAGGGGGTAGGGACCCAGTACTTC. Translating it yields CASSQGVGTQYF.

This clone was recorded once. The chain carries TRBV19 and TRBJ2-7; D not resolved. Per germline, CDR1 LNHDA and CDR2 SQIVND (reference sequence). The ends were cut back, 0 bases at V and 6 bases at J, with 12 bases in the middle. This CDR3 has 14 amino acids. The CDR3 nucleotides read TGTGCCAGTAGTATAGATCGGGCAGGCCCCGAGCAGTACTTC. It specifies CASSIDRAGPEQYF.

Here the CDR3 reads CASSLGVRSRGQPQHF. DNA of the CDR3: TGTGCCAGCAGCTTGGGGGTCAGGTCCAGGGGTCAGCCCCAGCATTTT. This rearrangement joins TRBV7-2 to TRBJ1-5; tentatively, D is TRBD1 (6 bases). Germline lookup yields CDR1 SGHTA and CDR2 FQGNSA. V lost 3 bases and J lost 6, with 18 bases in between. This CDR3 region has 16 residues.

V is TRBV5-6 and J is TRBJ1-1; 7 positions agree with TRBD1. The CDR3 sequence is 16 residues long. Per the germline V gene, CDR1 is SGHDT and CDR2 is YYEEEE. Trimming removed 5 bases from V and 3 bases from J; junction bases left unmatched: 13. CDR3 sequence reads: CASRRGGSGVDTEAFF. The CDR3 nucleotides read TGTGCCAGCAGGCGAGGGGGCTCCGGAGTGGACACTGAAGCTTTCTTT.

This clone was recorded only once. The rearrangement uses TRBV5-1 and TRBJ2-2, with D perhaps being TRBD1 or TRBD2 (5 bases each). Germline assignment: CDR1 SGHRS and CDR2 YFSETQ. The germline V and J ends were trimmed by 2 bases and 4 bases, with 15 bases remaining between them. This CDR3 has 16 amino acids. CDR3 loop: CASSFAVTGTTGELFF. The CDR3, as DNA: TGCGCCAGCAGCTTCGCTGTAACCGGGACCACCGGGGAGCTGTTTTTT.

The chain couples TRBV25-1 to TRBJ2-2; D is unclear. This CDR3 region has 14 residues. Trimming took 6 bases from V and 0 from J, leaving 8 bases between them. From germline, CDR1 is MGHDK and CDR2 SYGVNS. In DNA form, the CDR3 reads TGTGCCAGCAGCGTAAATCCGAACACCGGGGAGCTGTTTTTT. Amino acid sequence: CASSVNPNTGELFF.

This rearrangement joins TRBV28 to TRBJ2-7; D unclear. Per the germline V gene, CDR1 is MDHEN and CDR2 is SYDVKM. There are 14 residues in the CDR3. Trimming cost V 2 bases and J 4 bases, with 12 bases left between them. The CDR3 here is CASSLTAFLYEQYF. CDR3 in DNA: TGTGCCAGCAGTTTAACGGCCTTCCTTTACGAGCAGTACTTC.

The chain employs TRBV30 and TRBJ2-3; D remains ambiguous. The CDR3 is 10 residues long. Deletions cut 3 bases from V and 4 bases from J, with 2 bases between. The germline V gene encodes CDR1 GTSNPN and CDR2 SVGIG (reference sequence). The chain's CDR3 is CAWRSDTQYF. DNA of the CDR3: TGTGCCTGGAGGTCAGATACGCAGTATTTT.

The chain recombines TRBV7-9 with TRBJ2-7; no firm D call. The CDR3 totals 13 residues. V lost 3 bases and J 6 bases, leaving 12 bases between the germline ends. From germline, CDR1 is SEHNR and CDR2 FQNEAQ (reference sequence). In nucleotides, the CDR3 is TGTGCCAGCAGCTTGATGGAACAAGGCGAGCAGTACTTC. This translates into CASSLMEQGEQYF.

The gene calls are TRBV28 and TRBJ1-2; tentative D call: TRBD1 (5 bases). The V gene lost 6 bases and the J gene lost 4 bases, with 18 bases spanning the gap. This CDR3 is 15 amino acids long. From germline, CDR1 is MDHEN and CDR2 SYDVKM. The CDR3 DNA reads as TGTGCCAGCAGCCCTGGGACGTGGGGTTTCTATGGCTACACCTTC. Translation gives CASSPGTWGFYGYTF.

This sequence joins TRBV29-1 and TRBJ2-7, with 7 nucleotides matching TRBD1. CDR1 is SQVTM, CDR2 ANQGSEA, per germline. This CDR3 comprises 12 residues. The CDR3 DNA reads TGCAGGGCCCAGGGACAGAATTACGAGCAGTACTTC. Translating it yields CRAQGQNYEQYF.

V and J are TRBV7-9 and TRBJ2-7; D is unclear. V was trimmed by 4 bases and J by 2 bases, leaving 21 bases between them. Germline V gives CDR1 SEHNR, CDR2 FQNEAQ (reference sequence). The CDR3 totals 17 residues. This CDR3 is CASSSRVDLSPPYEQYF. Written as DNA, the CDR3 is TGTGCCAGCAGCTCTAGAGTGGACCTATCGCCCCCCTACGAGCAGTACTTC.

The chain has TRBV19 and TRBJ2-1; D not certain. Trimming took 7 bases from V and 4 from J, leaving 17 bases between them. The CDR3 covers 15 residues. Germline lookup yields CDR1 LNHDA and CDR2 SQIVND (reference sequence). CDR3 nucleotides: TGTGCCAGTACCCCCCGAGAGGCCAGGTACAATGAGCAGTTCTTC. Translating it yields CASTPREARYNEQFF.

The V gene is TRBV10-3, the J gene TRBJ1-2; TRBD1 is a possible D gene (5 bases). The CDR3 covers 15 residues. Germline CDR1 is ENHRY and CDR2 is SYGVKD. The V gene lost 0 bases and the J gene lost 7 bases, with 15 bases spanning the gap. The CDR3 nucleotides are TGTGCCATCAGTGAGTCGCCTGGGACCCCGACTGGCTACACCTTC. The encoded protein is CAISESPGTPTGYTF.

This chain uses TRBV5-6 with TRBJ2-3; TRBD2 might be the D (6 bases). This CDR3 comprises 14 residues. The ends were cut back, 4 bases at V and 6 bases at J, with 15 bases in the middle. Germline loops: CDR1 SGHDT, CDR2 YYEEEE. This CDR3 reads CASSEIWEADTQYF. Here the CDR3 DNA reads TGTGCCAGCAGCGAAATCTGGGAGGCTGATACGCAGTATTTT.

This clone has just a few counts. The chain employs TRBV5-1 and TRBJ2-7; TRBD2 agrees at 9 bases. This CDR3 has 15 residues. V lost 0 bases, J lost 0 bases, and 1 base stayed unmatched. The germline gives CDR1 SGHRS, CDR2 YFSETQ. The chain's CDR3 is CASSLGAGGSYEQYF. The CDR3 region has the DNA TGCGCCAGCAGCTTGGGAGCGGGGGGCTCCTACGAGCAGTACTTC.

CDR3 sequence: CASPTPGLPTDTQYF. The CDR3 DNA reads as TGCGCCAGCCCTACTCCGGGACTCCCCACAGATACGCAGTATTTT. This chain connects TRBV23-1 to TRBJ2-3; maybe TRBD2 (6 bases). TRBV23-1 is labeled an ORF, and its function is uncertain. The CDR3 totals 15 residues. V dropped 8 bases and J dropped 2 bases, with 17 bases sitting between them.

This clone was picked up one time. The genes are TRBV5-6 and TRBJ1-3; D uncertain. Trimming removed 0 bases at V and 0 bases at J, with 7 bases between. The CDR3 is 15 residues long. CDR1 is SGHDT and CDR2 is YYEEEE in the germline V gene. CDR3 loop: CASSLGWYSGNTIYF. The CDR3 nucleotides read TGTGCCAGCAGCTTGGGCTGGTACTCTGGAAACACCATATATTTT.

The chain employs TRBV10-3 and TRBJ1-6; D is uncertain. Per germline, CDR1 ENHRY and CDR2 SYGVKD. The ends were cut back, 6 bases at V and 0 bases at J, with 6 bases in the middle. CDR3 length equals 14 residues. CDR3 DNA sequence: TGTGCCATCAGAGGGAGCTCCTATAATTCACCCCTCCACTTT. Translation: CAIRGSSYNSPLHF.

As regards this clone: One junction end does not reproduce the germline sequence, and a read error may be involved. V gene TRBV14 combines with J gene TRBJ1-2; tentative D call: TRBD1 (6 bases). The CDR3 consists of 11 residues. Germline V gene lookup returns CDR1 SGHDN and CDR2 FVKESK. The CDR3 reads CASSFHGGLAF. CDR3 DNA: TGTGCCAGCAGCTTCCACGGGGGCCTTGCCTTC.

The V gene is TRBV5-6, the J gene TRBJ2-6; unclear D gene. Germline V gene lookup returns CDR1 SGHDT and CDR2 YYEEEE. Trimming took off 4 bases at V and 2 bases at J, with 7 bases between the two ends. The CDR3 sequence is 14 residues long. Here the CDR3 DNA reads TGTGCCAGCAGCGTCTCCCCTGGGGCCAACGTCCTGACTTTC. This encodes CASSVSPGANVLTF.

The chain is built from TRBV18 and TRBJ1-2, with 9 bases aligning to TRBD1. Germline V gene lookup returns CDR1 KGHSH and CDR2 LQKENI. The CDR3 extends over 13 amino acids. V trimming: 3 bases; J trimming: 7 bases; junction bases outside the gene matches: 3. CDR3 residues: CASSPGQGTGYTF. CDR3 nucleotide sequence: TGTGCCAGCTCACCGGGACAGGGAACTGGCTACACCTTC.

The chain couples TRBV25-1 to TRBJ1-2, with 10 bases aligning to TRBD1. V shed 3 bases and J 6 bases; nucleotides not matched to a gene: 4. The CDR3 is 14 residues long. The germline V gene encodes CDR1 MGHDK and CDR2 SYGVNS. CDR3: CASSDFGTGDGYTF. CDR3 in DNA: TGTGCCAGCAGTGATTTCGGGACAGGGGATGGCTACACCTTC.

The rearrangement joins TRBV7-2 to TRBJ1-5; 8 bases match TRBD1. Germline CDR1 and CDR2: SGHTA and FQGNSA. The trim removed 3 bases at V and 2 bases at J, leaving 6 bases unmatched. The CDR3 sequence is 16 residues long. CDR3 region: CASSLTGEEGNQPQHF. CDR3 in DNA: TGTGCCAGCAGCTTGACAGGGGAGGAAGGCAATCAGCCCCAGCATTTT.

The CDR3 nucleotides read TGCGCCAGCAGCCTCGGGGGCAGGGCCCAAGAGACCCAGTACTTC. It yields the protein CASSLGGRAQETQYF. The genes are TRBV4-1 and TRBJ2-5; tentatively, D is TRBD1 or TRBD2 (6 bases each). The CDR3 extends over 15 amino acids. V was clipped by 4 bases and J by 1 base, with 13 bases between them. Germline V lookup: CDR1 MGHRA, CDR2 YSYEKL.

The chain is built from TRBV5-1 and TRBJ2-5; 9 positions agree with TRBD1. V lost 4 bases to trimming and J lost 3 bases; unmatched junction nucleotides: 4. Germline CDR1 SGHRS, CDR2 YFSETQ. CDR3 size: 14 residues. The chain's CDR3 is CASSPGQGEETQYF. CDR3 DNA sequence: TGCGCCAGCAGCCCGGGACAGGGAGAAGAGACCCAGTACTTC.

This chain joins TRBV10-1 and TRBJ2-7; D not certain. The germline CDR1 and CDR2 sequences are WNHNN and SYGVQD (reference sequence). The CDR3 has 13 amino acids. The V end lost 0 bases, the J end lost 3 bases, and 6 bases lay between the germline ends. The CDR3 DNA sequence: TGCGCCAGCAGTGAGTCAGGGCGCTACGAGCAGTACTTC. Translated: CASSESGRYEQYF.

The J gene is TRBJ2-2, the V gene TRBV28; D unclear. CDR3 size: 14 residues. V was pared by 2 bases and J by 5 bases, with 9 bases between. From germline, CDR1 is MDHEN and CDR2 SYDVKM. This CDR3 is CASSLPTKTGELFF. The CDR3 coding sequence is TGTGCCAGCAGTTTACCCACAAAGACCGGGGAGCTGTTTTTT.